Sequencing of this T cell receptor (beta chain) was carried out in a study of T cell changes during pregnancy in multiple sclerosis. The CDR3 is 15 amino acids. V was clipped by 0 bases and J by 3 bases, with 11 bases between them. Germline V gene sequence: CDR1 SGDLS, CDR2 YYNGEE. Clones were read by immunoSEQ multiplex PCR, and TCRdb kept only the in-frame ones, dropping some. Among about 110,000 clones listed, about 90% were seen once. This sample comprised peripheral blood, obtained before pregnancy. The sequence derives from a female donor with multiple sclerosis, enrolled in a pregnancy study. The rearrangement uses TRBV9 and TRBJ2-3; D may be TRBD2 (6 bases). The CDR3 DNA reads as TGTGCCAGCAGCGTAGACTTGGGAGGAACAGATACGCAGTATTTT. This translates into CASSVDLGGTDTQYF. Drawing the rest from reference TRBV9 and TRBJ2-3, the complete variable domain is DSGVTQTPKHLITATGQRVTLRCSPRSGDLSVYWYQQSLDQGLQFLIQYYNGEERAKGNILERFSAQQFPDLHSELNLSSLELGDSALYFCASSVDLGGTDTQYFGPGTRLTVL.